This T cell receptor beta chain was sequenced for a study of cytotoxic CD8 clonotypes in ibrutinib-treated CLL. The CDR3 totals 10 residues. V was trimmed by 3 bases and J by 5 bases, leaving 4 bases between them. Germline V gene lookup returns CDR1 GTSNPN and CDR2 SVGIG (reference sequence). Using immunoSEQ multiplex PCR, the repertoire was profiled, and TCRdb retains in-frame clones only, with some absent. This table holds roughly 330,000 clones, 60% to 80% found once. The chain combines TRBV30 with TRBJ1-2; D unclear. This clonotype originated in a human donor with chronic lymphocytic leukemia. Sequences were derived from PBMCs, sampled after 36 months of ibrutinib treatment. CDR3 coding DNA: TGTGCCTGGAGCCAGTATGGCTACACCTTC. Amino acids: CAWSQYGYTF.